This TCR beta chain was identified during a study of technical replicates of blood from several donors. Only in-frame clones appear in the TCRdb table, and some are missing; sequencing was by immunoSEQ multiplex PCR. Counted here are some 73,000 clones, more than 85% occurring once; the ten biggest clones make up about 4.7%. The CDR3 is 11 amino acids. The germline CDR1 and CDR2 sequences are ENHRY and SYGVKD. Trimming left V 3 bases short and J 10 bases short, with 7 bases between. Sequenced: PBMCs. The genes are TRBV10-3 and TRBJ1-3, with D perhaps matching TRBD1 (6 bases). This receptor was identified in a human donor in good health. Some clones in this sample may be carry-over from other donors' samples. The CDR3 DNA follows: TGTGCCATCAGTGAAGGGGGAACCATATATTTT. This codes for CAISEGGTIYF.